This T cell receptor beta chain stems from a study of STAT5B mutations in CD4+ large granular lymphocyte leukemia (dated by TCRdb to between 2021 and 2023). As for the study more broadly: Among the healthy controls, the CDR3 'QG' motif was associated with a particular HLA allele. Flow cytometry performed on FACSCanto II or FACSVerse showed that the purified fractions had more than 95% purity among lymphocytes. The TCRbeta repertoires of CD4+ T-cell large granular lymphocyte leukemia patients were compared with the TCRbeta repertoires of healthy blood donors. On the study overall, not on this receptor specifically: Data were not HLA-matched; higher clonality in CD4+ versus CD8+ T-LGLL could reflect the relatively small sample size. CD4-sorted patient repertoires appeared more clonal than healthy CD4+ repertoires, and this difference persisted after removing the putative leukemic clones. Main leukemic clonotypes were private to each patient, although roughly 26% appeared at low frequency in other patients' non-leukemic repertoires. TRBV06-family usage was enriched among the top patient clones (8/27) compared with healthy controls (2/35).

The immunoSEQ assay at survey resolution was applied to genomic DNA for sequencing of TCRbeta rearrangements. The original methods were these. A lowest detectable productive clonotype frequency of 2.59 x 10-5 was observed in the TCR sequencing data. Only productive TCRbeta rearrangements, defined as complete and in-frame sequences, were included in the analyses. Simpson clonality, calculated in the immunoSEQ Analyzer version 3.0, was used as the measure of sample clonality. Clones were grouped by frequency into very rare, small, medium, large (1-20%) or hyperexpanded (>20%) categories. OLGA 1.2.3 estimated generation probabilities, VDJtools produced V-gene circos plots, VDJdb was queried for specificities, and GLIPH identified CDR3 motifs. TCRdb carries this immuneACCESS record with in-frame sequences only. Its versions omit some clonotypes, under half of them owing to an unresolved V gene in the studies checked, with the rest unexplained. That table furnishes V, J and clone size, whereas the DNA furnished D and trimming. The table for this sample lists approximately 32,000 clones; approximately 88% of them were counted only once. Approximately 1% of the sample belongs to the ten largest clones.

Worth noting for this clone: The target of this receptor is not known. No quality values exist for individual bases; no much larger clone is one base distant.

CDR1 and CDR2 are drawn from the germline V gene: SGHDT, YYEEEE. From its cysteine to its phenylalanine, the CDR3 spans 16 amino acids. Only the CDR3 DNA stays, 48 bases, in frame from base 1. V lost 2 bases and J lost 2 bases; the stretch between them is 16 bases long. The healthy control group was made up of around 34 blood donors, and the Finnish Red Cross blood service supplied their buffy coats. All TCR-sequenced material derived from peripheral blood: patient blood samples and healthy donor buffy coats. Peripheral blood mononuclear cells were isolated by Ficoll-Hypaque gradient centrifugation. CD4+ cells were magnetically purified from the buffy coats of healthy controls. The Gentra Puregene Cell and Tissue kit was used for genomic DNA extraction, and quantification was performed on a Qubit 2.0 fluorometer.

The material sequenced was CD4+ T cells from blood buffy coats. This receptor was obtained from a human donor in good health. This chain joins TRBV5-6 to TRBJ1-1; possibly the D gene is TRBD1, per 5 matching bases. The CDR3 has the sequence CASSFSPGRGNTEAFF. The DNA sequence is TGTGCCAGCAGCTTTTCCCCGGGACGAGGTAACACTGAAGCTTTCTTT.